This T cell receptor beta chain originates from a study of T cell changes during pregnancy in multiple sclerosis (dated by TCRdb to about 2019). At the level of the whole study: The study examined how the T cell repertoire changed over the course of pregnancy in women with multiple sclerosis.

Taken from cysteine to phenylalanine, the CDR3 has 13 residues. Left in the record is the CDR3 DNA by itself, 39 bases read in frame from the first base. V was cut back by 4 bases and J by 0 bases, leaving a gap of 6 bases between them. Taken from the germline V gene, the CDR1 and CDR2 loops are SNHLY and FYNNEI. As to this clone: The clone's antigen remains unknown. No qualities accompany the bases; no much larger clone lies one base away.

The library was generated by the immunoSEQ multiplex PCR assay. This is the immuneACCESS table as TCRdb keeps it, with only in-frame sequences that have V and J called. A part of the clones is gone; compared with another copy, unresolved V genes explain less than half, and the rest is unexplained. The sample table shows 55,000 to 65,000 clones, and 85% to 90% are seen once. Roughly 0.9% of the sample is taken by the ten largest. Rearrangement joined TRBV2 to TRBJ1-2; the D segment cannot be called with confidence. The sequencing here drew on peripheral blood, taken in the first trimester of pregnancy. The origin of this receptor is a female donor in good health, enrolled as a control in a pregnancy study. CDR3 sequence: CASSAGANYGYTF. DNA sequence: TGTGCCAGCAGTGCGGGAGCTAACTATGGCTACACCTTC.